What follows is one T cell receptor beta chain and its context. The data originate from a study of OX40 agonist ivuxolimab in advanced cancers. About the research overall: Of mixed ages from roughly 23 to 85 and averaging around 60 years, the group was approximately 84% male.

There are 15 residues in the CDR3. V lost 7 bases and J lost 4; bases outside the gene matches: 10. Germline V gene sequence: CDR1 LNHDA, CDR2 SQIVND (reference sequence). The protocol was immunoSEQ multiplex PCR, while the TCRdb copy is restricted to in-frame clones and leaves out a portion. The table includes 10,000 or so clones, over 80% detected once. The sample here was CD4+ or CD8+ T cells sorted from blood, taken in a trial of the OX40 agonist ivuxolimab. The chain uses TRBV19 and TRBJ1-2, with 9 bases aligning to TRBD1. The receptor's source is an adult with an advanced solid tumor such as melanoma, head and neck, liver or kidney cancer. CDR3 DNA: TGTGCCAGTACCATCGGACAGGGGTCCTCCTATGGCTACACCTTC. Amino acids: CASTIGQGSSYGYTF.